This T cell receptor (beta chain) was obtained from a study of blood T cells in healthy people across ages. Primers used in a second PCR of about 6 to 11 cycles were a sample-barcoded 5' primer and a J-beta primer mix. The template-switch adaptor was a 5' adaptor with 12 random nucleotides. It tagged each cDNA molecule. Each of the samples gave a minimum of 2.5 million paired-end reads that contained CDR3. TCRdb ran MiXCR on the 5' RACE reads and lists one entry per CDR3 protein. The sample lists 1.5 million to 2 million distinct CDR3 sequences, 28% occurring once. Germline values: CDR1 MGHRA, CDR2 YSYEKL. The CDR3 is 17 residues long. For this clonotype: The antigen is undetermined. A much larger clone sits a single nucleotide away, making a read error possible.

Study findings and constraints: The recorded TCR beta diversity per million T cells decreased in a roughly linear manner with age.

This rearrangement joins TRBV4-1 to TRBJ2-3, with D unclear. The sequence was obtained from a woman in her 30s in good health. Sequenced: blood. The CDR3 spells CTSSQDPGGSSTDTQYF. CDR3 nucleotide sequence: TGCACCAGCAGCCAAGATCCGGGCGGATCTAGCACAGATACGCAGTATTTT.